Each of the 22 T cell receptor beta chains below was sequenced from the same sample in a study of T cell responses to AZD1222 COVID-19 vaccine. TCRdb keeps only in-frame clones here, not all; method: immunoSEQ multiplex PCR. This table holds some 98,000 clones, about 88% found once. Here the sequenced sample was peripheral blood, taken on day 0 of AZD1222 vaccination. All receptors derive from an adult in good health.

This chain uses TRBV5-1 with TRBJ2-2; possibly TRBD1 for D (6 bases). The V end was cut by 1 base, the J end by 1 base, with 11 bases between. This CDR3 spans 16 amino acids. CDR1 and CDR2 from the germline V gene are SGHRS and YFSETQ. The CDR3 sequence: CASSLRHRENTGELFF. The CDR3 DNA is TGCGCCAGCAGCTTGAGGCACAGGGAGAACACCGGGGAGCTGTTTTTT.

The chain combines TRBV11-3 with TRBJ2-1, with TRBD2 matching over 7 bases. V gave up 5 bases and J gave up 5 bases; unmatched junction bases: 6. This CDR3 comprises 14 residues. Germline values: CDR1 SGHNT, CDR2 YENEEA. In DNA form, the CDR3 reads TGTGCCAGCAGCCCCTTCGCGGGGGACAATGAGCAGTTCTTC. This translates into CASSPFAGDNEQFF.

This clone was detected only once. The CDR3 DNA follows: TGTGCCAGCAGTCTAGGACAGGAATACGAGCAGTACTTC. This translates into CASSLGQEYEQYF. The J gene is TRBJ2-7, the V gene TRBV12-3 or TRBV12-4; 7 nucleotides align to TRBD1. CDR3 length: 13 amino acids. The trim removed 5 bases at V and 4 bases at J, leaving 5 bases unmatched.

The chain carries TRBV27 and TRBJ1-1, with unresolved D. The V gene lost 3 bases and the J gene lost 1 base, with 9 bases spanning the gap. The CDR3 runs 14 residues. CDR1 and CDR2 (germline): MNHEY, SMNVEV (reference sequence). The CDR3 here is CASSFLTQNTEAFF. The CDR3 coding sequence is TGTGCCAGCAGTTTCCTTACTCAGAACACTGAAGCTTTCTTT.

V usage is TRBV6-5 and J usage is TRBJ2-1; unclear D gene. CDR3 length: 15 amino acids. Germline values: CDR1 MNHEY, CDR2 SVGAGI. V was pared by 7 bases and J by 0 bases, with 13 bases between. This chain's CDR3 is CASTTMESSYNEQFF. For the CDR3, the DNA is TGTGCCAGCACCACAATGGAGAGCTCCTACAATGAGCAGTTCTTC.

This clone was detected only once. The chain employs TRBV12-5 and TRBJ2-1, with TRBD2 matching over 11 bases. The CDR3 runs to 15 residues. The V gene's germline CDR1 is LGHNT and CDR2 FRNRAP. The V gene end was trimmed by 7 bases and the J gene end by 8 bases; junction bases not matched to a gene: 10. CDR3 region: CASALSGGAWDEQFF. CDR3 bases: TGTGCTAGTGCCCTTAGCGGGGGGGCCTGGGATGAGCAGTTCTTC.

The chain employs TRBV28 and TRBJ1-2; 8 bases are shared with TRBD1. The CDR3 contains 14 residues. Looked up from germline, CDR1 is MDHEN and CDR2 is SYDVKM. The V segment lost 2 bases and the J segment 6 bases; nucleotides outside the gene matches: 5. This chain's CDR3 is CASSLNQGAHGYTF. CDR3 sequence (DNA): TGTGCCAGCAGTTTAAATCAGGGGGCACATGGCTACACCTTC.

This clone was seen only once. This chain uses TRBV28 with TRBJ1-1, with D tentatively TRBD1 (6 bases). V was trimmed by 6 bases and J by 1 base, leaving 12 bases between them. Germline V gives CDR1 MDHEN, CDR2 SYDVKM. CDR3 length: 14 residues. The CDR3 spells CASRLGQRNTEAFF. DNA for the CDR3: TGTGCCAGCAGACTCGGACAGAGGAACACTGAAGCTTTCTTT.

CDR3 nucleotide sequence: TGTGCCAGCAGGGCCTTTAGTGGGGGAGGGTGGAACACTGAAGCTTTCTTT. Amino acids: CASRAFSGGGWNTEAFF. The chain employs TRBV28 and TRBJ1-1, with a possible D match to TRBD1 (5 bases). Germline assignment: CDR1 MDHEN and CDR2 SYDVKM. V gave up 6 bases and J gave up 1 base, with 21 bases separating them. The CDR3 length is 17 residues.

The J gene is TRBJ1-1, the V gene TRBV15; 11 nucleotides line up with TRBD1. The junction had 7 bases not matched to a gene; V was cut back by 2 bases and J by 5 bases. The length of the CDR3 is 16 residues. CDR1 and CDR2 (germline): LNHNV, YYDKDF (reference sequence). In nucleotides, the CDR3 is TGTGCCACCAGCAGACCGGACAGGGGGCGGGGTACTGAAGCTTTCTTT. Residues: CATSRPDRGRGTEAFF.

CDR3 loop: CASSTKGLSGNTIYF. The CDR3 DNA reads TGTGCCAGCAGCACAAAGGGACTCTCTGGAAACACCATATATTTT. The chain joins TRBV21-1 to TRBJ1-3. TRBV21-1 is classified as a pseudogene. CDR3 length: 15 amino acids.

The rearrangement links TRBV2 to TRBJ1-5; D call uncertain. Germline V CDR1 and CDR2: SNHLY, FYNNEI. The CDR3 is 13 residues long. With 0 bases removed from V and 6 bases from J, the gap between germline ends came to 6 bases. The CDR3 loop is CASSEADPQPQHF. DNA of the CDR3: TGTGCCAGCAGTGAAGCAGATCCTCAGCCCCAGCATTTT.

The table lists this clone with a few counts. The rearrangement joins TRBV19 to TRBJ1-1; D not certain. V lost 3 bases and J lost 5, with 13 bases in between. The CDR3 has 14 amino acids. CDR1 and CDR2 (germline): LNHDA, SQIVND (reference sequence). The CDR3 protein is CASSMPGLGTEAFF. DNA of the CDR3: TGTGCCAGTAGTATGCCGGGGTTAGGGACTGAAGCTTTCTTT.

The chain combines TRBV4-1 with TRBJ2-7; TRBD2 is a possible D gene (6 bases). The CDR3 is 16 amino acids. In germline, CDR1 is MGHRA, CDR2 YSYEKL. V lost 1 base, J lost 0 bases, and 13 bases lay in between. CDR3 region: CASSQGGAGTSYEQYF. Here the CDR3 DNA reads TGCGCCAGCAGCCAAGGAGGTGCGGGGACCTCCTACGAGCAGTACTTC.

Comments on this clone: The junction differs from germline at one of its ends, possibly a read error. The genes are TRBV7-7 and TRBJ2-5; 7 nucleotides align to TRBD1. Germline lookup yields CDR1 SSHAT and CDR2 FNYEAQ (reference sequence). This CDR3 is 15 amino acids long. Here the CDR3 reads CASSFRQGMKETQYF. The CDR3 DNA is TGTGCTAGCAGCTTCCGACAGGGAATGAAAGAGACCCAGTACTTC.

This clone appeared many times. CDR3 bases: TGTGCCAGCAGTTACGGCGCAGCCTCCTACGAGCAGTACTTC. It codes for CASSYGAASYEQYF. This chain uses TRBV6-2 or TRBV6-3 with TRBJ2-7; unclear D gene. Germline values: CDR1 MNHEY, CDR2 SVGEGT. The CDR3 totals 14 residues. Trimming pared 2 bases from V and 0 bases from J, leaving 8 bases between.

The sample holds a few counts of this clone. This chain connects TRBV3-1 (or the pseudogene TRBV3-2) to TRBJ1-1; D might be TRBD1 (5 bases). CDR1 is LGHDT and CDR2 is YNNKEL in the germline V gene (reference sequence). Trimming shortened V by 6 bases and J by 4 bases, and 12 bases separated the two germline ends. The CDR3 sequence is 13 residues long. CDR3 nucleotides: TGTGCCAGCAGTCAGGGTAGGGGCACTGAAGCTTTCTTT. This sequence encodes CASSQGRGTEAFF.

CDR3: CSARGNEQYF. In DNA, the CDR3 is TGCAGTGCTAGAGGGAACGAGCAGTACTTC. The chain couples TRBV20-1 to TRBJ2-7; D is ambiguous. CDR3 length: 10 residues. Trimming pared 1 base from V and 5 bases from J, leaving 3 bases between. Germline assignment: CDR1 DFQATT and CDR2 SNEGSKA (reference sequence).

The chain is built from TRBV9 and TRBJ2-5; D is possibly TRBD1 or TRBD2 (6 bases each). Trimming shortened V by 0 bases and J by 4 bases, and 10 bases separated the two germline ends. Germline CDR1 reads SGDLS; CDR2 reads YYNGEE. The CDR3 length is 14 residues. The CDR3 region has the DNA TGTGCCAGCAGCGTAGATTCGGGGGCAGAGACCCAGTACTTC. Residues: CASSVDSGAETQYF.

The genes are TRBV6-2 or TRBV6-3 and TRBJ2-7, with TRBD1 matching over 12 bases. With 1 base clipped from V and 4 bases from J, the junction kept 5 bases outside the gene matches. CDR1 is MNHEY, CDR2 SVGEGT, per germline. The CDR3 loop spans 16 amino acids. CDR3: CASSYLGQGASYEQYF. In nucleotides, the CDR3 is TGTGCCAGCAGTTACTTGGGACAGGGGGCTTCGTACGAGCAGTACTTC.

This sequence joins TRBV5-1 and TRBJ2-5; 7 nucleotides line up with TRBD2. This CDR3 region has 16 residues. Looked up from germline, CDR1 is SGHRS and CDR2 is YFSETQ. V lost 4 bases, J lost 5 bases, and 14 bases stayed unmatched. The CDR3: CASSQRTRMFLETQYF. The CDR3 bases are TGCGCCAGCAGCCAAAGGACTAGAATGTTTTTGGAGACCCAGTACTTC.

The chain links TRBV28 to TRBJ1-5; D gene uncertain. There are 14 residues in the CDR3. CDR1 is MDHEN and CDR2 is SYDVKM in the germline V gene. V lost 3 bases, J lost 4 bases, and 10 bases lay in between. The CDR3 DNA reads as TGTGCCAGCAGTTTGAGGGCAAGGAATCAGCCCCAGCATTTT. Residues: CASSLRARNQPQHF. Full variable domain (rest looked up from reference TRBV28 and TRBJ1-5): DVKVTQSSRYLVKRTGEKVFLECVQDMDHENMFWYRQDPGLGLRLIYFSYDVKMKEKGDIPEGYSVSREKKERFSLILESASTNQTSMYLCASSLRARNQPQHFGDGTRLSIL.